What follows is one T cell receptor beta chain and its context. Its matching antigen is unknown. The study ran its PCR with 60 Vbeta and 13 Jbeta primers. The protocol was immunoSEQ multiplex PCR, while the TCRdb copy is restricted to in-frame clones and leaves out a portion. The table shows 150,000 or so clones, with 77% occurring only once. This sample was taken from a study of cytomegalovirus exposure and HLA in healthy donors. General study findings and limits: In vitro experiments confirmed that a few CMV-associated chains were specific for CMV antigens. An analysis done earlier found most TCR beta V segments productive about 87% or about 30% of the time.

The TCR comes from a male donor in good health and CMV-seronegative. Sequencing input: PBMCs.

CDR3 nucleotides: TGTGCCAGTAAACCGGGACAGGGTCGGACTAGCAGCGATGAGCAGTTCTTC. Amino acids: CASKPGQGRTSSDEQFF. The V and J genes are TRBV19 and TRBJ2-1; tentative D call: TRBD1 (9 bases). The CDR3 has 17 amino acids. Per the germline V gene, CDR1 is LNHDA and CDR2 is SQIVND (reference sequence). V was shortened by 7 bases and J by 8 bases, with 27 bases between the two germline ends.